The clone carrying this TCR beta chain appeared many times. Its cognate antigen is unknown. The sequenced fragment ends 3 residues before the CDR3 boundary, so the rest is inferred from the germline J gene. The data stem from a study of T cell clonality in common variable immunodeficiency. Germline V gene sequence: CDR1 SEHNR, CDR2 FQNEAQ (reference sequence). The CDR3 covers 15 residues. Most patients and controls had Caucasian heritage. Study-level points and caveats: Fewer deletions and N-nucleotide insertions were reportedly seen in common variable immunodeficiency TCR beta sequences.

The assay was immunoSEQ multiplex PCR, and TCRdb's table has in-frame clones only and misses some. The sample is made up of fewer than 70,000 clones, none counted only once. This rearrangement joins TRBV7-9 to TRBJ1-2, with 8 bases matching TRBD1. This sequence was found in a person aged 18-69 years in good health. The sequencing input was peripheral blood mononuclear cells. The sequenced CDR3 bases are TGTGCCAGCAGCTCTCCCGAACAGGGGGAGGAAGGC. Residues: CASSSPEQGEEG. The complete CDR3 protein is CASSSPEQGEEGYTF.